The 29 T cell receptor beta chains below were found in one sample sequenced in a study of cytomegalovirus exposure and HLA in healthy donors. TCRdb's copy holds only in-frame clones and misses some; the assay was immunoSEQ multiplex PCR. The sample contains 200,000 or so clones, 87% of which appear only once. Material for sequencing was PBMCs. The receptors originated from a young woman in good health and CMV-seropositive.

This clone was recorded once. The chain combines TRBV7-3 with TRBJ2-5, with D hard to call. Deletions cut 2 bases from V and 0 bases from J, with 10 bases between. The germline CDR1 and CDR2 sequences are SGHTA and FQGTGA. The CDR3 loop spans 15 amino acids. CDR3 DNA sequence: TGTGCCAGCAGCTTATCCGGGTGGTACCAAGAGACCCAGTACTTC. Translation: CASSLSGWYQETQYF.

The J gene is TRBJ2-7, the V gene TRBV11-2; no clear D gene. This CDR3 spans 12 amino acids. Germline values: CDR1 SGHAT, CDR2 FQNNGV. The ends were cut back, 5 bases at V and 5 bases at J, with 10 bases in the middle. The CDR3 coding sequence is TGTGCCAGCAGCCTGAGGTGGGACGAGCAGTACTTC. Its protein product is CASSLRWDEQYF. The whole variable domain, remainder taken from reference TRBV11-2 and TRBJ2-7, is EAGVAQSPRYKIIEKRQSVAFWCNPISGHATLYWYQQILGQGPKLLIQFQNNGVVDDSQLPKDRFSAERLKGVDSTLKIQPAKLEDSAVYLCASSLRWDEQYFGPGTRLTVT.

This clone has a handful of counts. The chain uses TRBV1 and TRBJ2-1; the D call in the table, TRBD2, was not verified against the DNA. TRBV1 is marked as a pseudogene. The CDR3 sequence is 14 residues long. CDR3 in DNA: TGCACCAGCAAAATAAGGAGCTCCTACAATGAGCAGTTCTTC. It is translated as CTSKIRSSYNEQFF.

V is TRBV5-1 and J is TRBJ1-1; the D gene is possibly TRBD1 (5 bases). This CDR3 region has 14 residues. CDR1 is SGHRS and CDR2 is YFSETQ in the germline V gene. Trimming left V 4 bases short and J 3 bases short, with 13 bases between. The CDR3 reads CASSRTGGYTEAFF. As DNA, the CDR3 is TGCGCCAGCAGCCGGACGGGGGGATACACTGAAGCTTTCTTT.

This rearrangement joins TRBV4-2 to TRBJ1-4; 8 nucleotides match TRBD1. Germline CDR1 LGHNA, CDR2 YNFKEQ. The J segment lost 4 bases and the V segment lost 1 base, leaving 8 bases of the junction unmatched. The CDR3 is 17 residues long. The CDR3 bases are TGTGCCAGCAGCCAAGGCGGGGCAGACAGGGGTAATGAAAAACTGTTTTTT. Translating it yields CASSQGGADRGNEKLFF.

The chain recombines TRBV19 with TRBJ2-4, with D possibly matching TRBD2 (5 bases). CDR3 size: 16 residues. Germline loops: CDR1 LNHDA, CDR2 SQIVND (reference sequence). The V end lost 3 bases, the J end lost 3 bases, and 15 bases lay between the germline ends. DNA of the CDR3: TGTGCCAGTAGTATGGACTTTCCGGGTGGCAAAAACATTCAGTACTTC. Translated: CASSMDFPGGKNIQYF.

For the CDR3, the DNA is TGCAGTGCTAGTTCAGCAGATACGCAGTATTTT. Encoded protein: CSASSADTQYF. This chain links TRBV20-1 with TRBJ2-3; D is ambiguous. Between the trimmed V and J ends, which lost 3 bases and 4 bases, there was a span of 5 bases. The CDR3 runs to 11 residues. From germline, CDR1 is DFQATT and CDR2 SNEGSKA (reference sequence).

The chain is built from TRBV6-6 and TRBJ2-1, with a weak D call TRBD2 (6 bases). The germline gives CDR1 MNHNY, CDR2 SVGAGI (reference sequence). The CDR3 loop spans 15 amino acids. V lost 6 bases and J lost 3, with 15 bases in between. CDR3 sequence (DNA): TGTGCCAGCAGCCGCCGGGAGTCCAACTACAATGAGCAGTTCTTC. Translation: CASSRRESNYNEQFF.

The chain is built from TRBV30 and TRBJ1-3, with D possibly TRBD1 on 6 matching bases. Germline V gene sequence: CDR1 GTSNPN, CDR2 SVGIG (reference sequence). The CDR3 has 16 residues. V was cut by 2 bases and J by 2 bases, with 16 bases left in between. The CDR3 DNA reads TGTGCCTGGAGTACCCTCGGGGGGCTTACTGGAAACACCATATATTTT. Residues: CAWSTLGGLTGNTIYF.

This clone was observed once. The rearrangement uses TRBV7-2 and TRBJ1-2; the D gene is possibly TRBD1 (5 bases). CDR3 size: 14 residues. The V end was cut by 7 bases, the J end by 3 bases, with 15 bases between. Looked up from germline, CDR1 is SGHTA and CDR2 is FQGNSA. The CDR3 coding sequence is TGTGCCAGCACCCGGGGAGGGGAGGACTATGGCTACACCTTC. It yields the protein CASTRGGEDYGYTF.

The genes are TRBV27 and TRBJ2-6; tentative D call: TRBD2 (5 bases). V was cut by 3 bases and J by 2 bases, with 8 bases left in between. The CDR3 runs 15 residues. Germline CDR1 and CDR2: MNHEY and SMNVEV (reference sequence). The CDR3 DNA reads TGTGCCAGCAGTTTTTTCGGGGCTGGGGCCAACGTCCTGACTTTC. Translation: CASSFFGAGANVLTF.

This clone appeared once. The chain joins TRBV7-3 to TRBJ2-3, with 10 bases identical to TRBD2. Per germline, CDR1 SGHTA and CDR2 FQGTGA. Germline trimming cut 5 bases from V and 1 base from J; bases unmatched to any gene: 3. The CDR3 runs to 15 residues. CDR3 sequence: CASSQAGGRTDTQYF. The CDR3, as DNA: TGTGCCAGCAGCCAAGCGGGAGGGCGCACAGATACGCAGTATTTT.

V and J are TRBV4-1 and TRBJ1-4, with D possibly TRBD1 on 6 matching bases. Per the germline V gene, CDR1 is MGHRA and CDR2 is YSYEKL. The CDR3 spans 15 residues. V lost 10 bases to trimming and J lost 0 bases, with 15 bases between them. The chain's CDR3 is CAIGRQVATNEKLFF. The CDR3, as DNA: TGCGCCATCGGTAGACAGGTAGCAACTAATGAAAAACTGTTTTTT.

V usage is TRBV5-1 and J usage is TRBJ2-7, with D possibly TRBD2 on 5 matching bases. The V gene's germline CDR1 is SGHRS and CDR2 YFSETQ. Deletions cut 1 base from V and 7 bases from J, with 15 bases between. This CDR3 region has 14 residues. The chain's CDR3 is CASSLQPNAGEQYF. Written as DNA, the CDR3 is TGCGCCAGCAGCTTGCAACCTAACGCGGGTGAGCAGTACTTC. Supplemented by reference TRBV5-1 and TRBJ2-7, the full variable domain reads KAGVTQTPRYLIKTRGQQVTLSCSPISGHRSVSWYQQTPGQGLQFLFEYFSETQRNKGNFPGRFSGRQFSNSRSEMNVSTLELGDSALYLCASSLQPNAGEQYFGPGTRLTVT.

This chain links TRBV5-6 with TRBJ1-1; 9 bases agree with TRBD1. The CDR3 is 16 residues long. V was pared by 1 base and J by 3 bases, with 7 bases of the junction left unmatched. The germline CDR1 and CDR2 sequences are SGHDT and YYEEEE. The CDR3 bases are TGTGCCAGCAGCTTGACCGGGACAGGGAGGGACACTGAAGCTTTCTTT. Protein: CASSLTGTGRDTEAFF.

The chain employs TRBV30 and TRBJ1-5, with D perhaps matching TRBD1 (6 bases). V was pared by 3 bases and J by 3 bases, with 9 bases between. The CDR3 contains 13 residues. The germline V gene has CDR1 GTSNPN and CDR2 SVGIG (reference sequence). The CDR3 here is CAWSGQYNQPQHF. The CDR3 DNA sequence: TGTGCCTGGAGCGGACAGTACAATCAGCCCCAGCATTTT.

The chain uses TRBV7-9 and TRBJ2-7; 11 positions match TRBD2. The length of the CDR3 is 19 residues. Trimming at V came to 0 bases and at J to 2 bases, leaving 12 bases not matched to a gene. Looked up from germline, CDR1 is SEHNR and CDR2 is FQNEAQ (reference sequence). As DNA, the CDR3 is TGTGCCAGCAGCTTAGCCCCCCCCGGACTAGCGGGCCGAACCTACGAGCAGTACTTC. Encoded protein: CASSLAPPGLAGRTYEQYF. The complete variable domain, with remaining parts taken from reference TRBV7-9 and TRBJ2-7, reads DTGVSQNPRHKITKRGQNVTFRCDPISEHNRLYWYRQTLGQGPEFLTYFQNEAQLEKSRLLSDRFSAERPKGSFSTLEIQRTEQGDSAMYLCASSLAPPGLAGRTYEQYFGPGTRLTVT.

This clone was counted once. V and J are TRBV27 and TRBJ2-1; 9 bases are a match to TRBD1. The CDR3 extends over 11 amino acids. Germline lookup yields CDR1 MNHEY and CDR2 SMNVEV (reference sequence). V was clipped by 8 bases and J by 10 bases; unmatched bases: 3. The CDR3 protein is CASSTGGEQFF. In nucleotides, the CDR3 is TGTGCCAGCTCGACAGGGGGGGAGCAGTTCTTC.

J is TRBJ2-6 and V is TRBV28; 9 positions match TRBD1. Per germline, CDR1 MDHEN and CDR2 SYDVKM. This CDR3 has 18 residues. Unmatched junction bases numbered 12, after V lost 7 bases and J lost 2 bases. Here the CDR3 DNA reads TGTGCCAGCATCCTAAATCAGGGACAGGGCCCTGGGGCCAACGTCCTGACTTTC. This sequence encodes CASILNQGQGPGANVLTF.

This sequence joins TRBV2 and TRBJ2-3; 9 positions match TRBD2. In germline, CDR1 is SNHLY, CDR2 FYNNEI. The CDR3 sequence is 14 residues long. V gave up 7 bases and J gave up 0 bases; unmatched junction bases: 2. CDR3 coding DNA: TGTGCCAGCACTCTAGCGGGGAGCACAGATACGCAGTATTTT. Protein: CASTLAGSTDTQYF.

The chain carries TRBV9 and TRBJ2-5; 8 bases align to TRBD2. CDR1 and CDR2 from the germline V gene are SGDLS and YYNGEE. This CDR3 contains 15 residues. V lost 5 bases, J lost 4 bases, and 10 bases stayed unmatched. In DNA, the CDR3 is TGTGCCAGCAGGAAAACCGGGGGGGATGGAGAGACCCAGTACTTC. Protein: CASRKTGGDGETQYF.

The V call is TRBV28, the J call TRBJ2-6; D is perhaps TRBD2 (5 bases). Germline-derived CDR1 and CDR2 are MDHEN and SYDVKM. V dropped 7 bases and J dropped 0 bases, with 10 bases sitting between them. The CDR3 consists of 15 residues. The CDR3 loop is CASTRTHSGANVLTF. The CDR3 DNA is TGTGCCAGCACGAGGACTCACTCTGGGGCCAACGTCCTGACTTTC.

Only a few counts were recorded for this clone. The V gene is TRBV5-1, the J gene TRBJ2-3; 9 nucleotides align to TRBD2. After removal of 7 bases from V and 0 bases from J, the junction contained 9 bases not matched to a gene. This CDR3 comprises 16 residues. CDR1 and CDR2 from the germline V gene are SGHRS and YFSETQ. Written as DNA, the CDR3 is TGCGCCAGCCGAAGCGGGCTAGCGGGGAGCACAGATACGCAGTATTTT. This sequence encodes CASRSGLAGSTDTQYF.

The J gene is TRBJ2-1, the V gene TRBV27, with a weak D call TRBD2 (6 bases). Germline values: CDR1 MNHEY, CDR2 SMNVEV (reference sequence). The CDR3 contains 12 residues. V lost 2 bases to trimming and J lost 10 bases, with 9 bases between them. In DNA, the CDR3 is TGTGCCAGCAGTTTAGGAGGGGCCGAGCAGTTCTTC. Encoded protein: CASSLGGAEQFF.

This chain joins TRBV6-5 and TRBJ2-5; D may be TRBD1 (6 bases). The CDR3 has 14 amino acids. V was pared by 6 bases and J by 7 bases, with 18 bases between. Germline CDR1 reads MNHEY; CDR2 reads SVGAGI. For the CDR3, the DNA is TGTGCCAGCAGACTACGACAGGCCGGTGTGACCCAGTACTTC. Translated: CASRLRQAGVTQYF.

The chain has TRBV6-5 and TRBJ2-3, with 10 bases lining up with TRBD2. This CDR3 spans 15 amino acids. J gave up 1 base and V 5 bases, and 3 bases lay outside the gene matches. The germline V gene has CDR1 MNHEY and CDR2 SVGAGI. CDR3 nucleotides: TGTGCCAGCAGTAGAGGACTAGCGGGCACAGATACGCAGTATTTT. Translating gives CASSRGLAGTDTQYF.

Concerning this clone itself: The junction does not match germline at one end; this may be a read error. The gene calls are TRBV2 and TRBJ2-7; the match to TRBD2 covers 12 bases. Germline CDR1 SNHLY, CDR2 FYNNEI. This CDR3 spans 20 amino acids. The CDR3 spells CASNEPRDRATGTSGYEQYF. The CDR3 bases are TGTGCCAGCAATGAACCCCGGGACAGGGCAACCGGGACTAGCGGGTACGAGCAGTACTTC.

Here the CDR3 reads CASRAAEKLFF. In DNA, the CDR3 is TGTGCCAGCAGGGCGGCTGAAAAACTGTTTTTT. The rearrangement joins TRBV6-6 to TRBJ1-4; D unresolved. The CDR3 contains 11 residues. Trimming pared 6 bases from V and 7 bases from J, leaving 6 bases between. Germline CDR1 reads MNHNY; CDR2 reads SVGAGI (reference sequence).

The V gene is TRBV5-4, the J gene TRBJ2-7; D not certain. This CDR3 has 15 residues. Germline CDR1 and CDR2: SGHNT and YYREEE (reference sequence). V lost 4 bases, J lost 0 bases, and 14 bases lay in between. The CDR3 DNA reads TGTGCCAGCAGCCTGGACGGGTGGAGCTCCTACGAGCAGTACTTC. It translates to CASSLDGWSSYEQYF.